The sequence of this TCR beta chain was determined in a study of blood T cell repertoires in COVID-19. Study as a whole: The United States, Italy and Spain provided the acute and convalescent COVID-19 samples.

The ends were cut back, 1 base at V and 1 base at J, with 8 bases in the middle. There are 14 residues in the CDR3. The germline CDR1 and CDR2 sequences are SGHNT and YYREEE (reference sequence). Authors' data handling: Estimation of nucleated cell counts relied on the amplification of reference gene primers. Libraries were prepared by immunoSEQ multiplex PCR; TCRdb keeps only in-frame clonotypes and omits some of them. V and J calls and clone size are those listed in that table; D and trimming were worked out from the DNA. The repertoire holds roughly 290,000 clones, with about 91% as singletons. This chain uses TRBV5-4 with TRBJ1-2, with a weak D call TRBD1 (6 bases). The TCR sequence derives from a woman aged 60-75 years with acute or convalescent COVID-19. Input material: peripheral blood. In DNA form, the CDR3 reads TGTGCCAGCAGCTTGCCAGGGGTTAACTATGGCTACACCTTC. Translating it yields CASSLPGVNYGYTF.